These 24 T cell receptor beta chains originate from one sample sequenced in a study of T-cell memory formation after mild COVID-19. In TCRdb, the 5' RACE reads were re-called with MiXCR into one record per CDR3 protein. The table has over 350,000 distinct CDR3 sequences, about 17% seen once. Sequencing was carried out using PBMCs or a T cell subset sorted from them (not recorded which). The receptors originated from a man aged 18 to 30 who had mild COVID-19 (a few samples of this study predate the infection). Cell type and time point are not known.

The V and J genes are TRBV6-2 or TRBV6-3 and TRBJ2-3; maybe TRBD2 (6 bases). This CDR3 is built from 14 residues. V lost 8 bases and J lost 2, with 14 bases in between. Germline-derived CDR1 and CDR2 are MNHEY and SVGEGT. Written as DNA, the CDR3 is TGTGCCAGCGGGAGGAGGGGCTTCACAGATACGCAGTATTTT. It encodes CASGRRGFTDTQYF.

This clonotype was detected only a few times. The gene calls are TRBV6-4 and TRBJ2-5; TRBD2 aligns across 7 bases. The V gene end was trimmed by 2 bases and the J gene end by 4 bases; junction bases not matched to a gene: 4. The CDR3 has 14 residues. CDR1 is MRHNA, CDR2 SNTAGT, per germline. CDR3 bases: TGTGCCAGCAGTGACAGGGGAGGGCCAGAGACCCAGTACTTC. This sequence encodes CASSDRGGPETQYF.

This clonotype showed up just a few times. This chain joins TRBV5-4 and TRBJ2-1; perhaps TRBD1 as D (5 bases). The CDR3 extends over 16 amino acids. Germline loops: CDR1 SGHNT, CDR2 YYREEE (reference sequence). The ends were cut back, 1 base at V and 4 bases at J, with 15 bases in the middle. CDR3 nucleotide sequence: TGTGCCAGCAGCTTGACCTTTGGGGCGGATTACAATGAGCAGTTCTTC. Its translation is CASSLTFGADYNEQFF. Full variable domain (rest looked up from reference TRBV5-4 and TRBJ2-1): ETGVTQSPTHLIKTRGQQVTLRCSSQSGHNTVSWYQQALGQGPQFIFQYYREEENGRGNFPPRFSGLQFPNYSSELNVNALELDDSALYLCASSLTFGADYNEQFFGPGTRLTVL.

This clonotype has a count of ten or more. DNA for the CDR3: TGCAGTGCTAGAGATGGGGGGCAAGAGACCCAGTACTTC. Its translation: CSARDGGQETQYF. J is TRBJ2-5 and V is TRBV20-1; a weak D match, TRBD2 (6 bases). This CDR3 has 13 residues. The germline V gene has CDR1 DFQATT and CDR2 SNEGSKA (reference sequence). V lost 0 bases to trimming and J lost 2 bases, with 7 bases between them.

The chain recombines TRBV12-3 or TRBV12-4 with TRBJ2-7, with D maybe TRBD1 (5 bases). V gave up 4 bases and J gave up 6 bases, with 10 bases separating them. This CDR3 comprises 12 residues. The CDR3 DNA reads TGTGCCAGCAGTTCCTGGACAACCGAGCAGTACTTC. Translating gives CASSSWTTEQYF.

This chain joins TRBV9 and TRBJ2-3; 7 bases are shared with TRBD2. The germline gives CDR1 SGDLS, CDR2 YYNGEE. V shed 0 bases, J shed 5 bases, and the junction held 6 bases outside the gene matches. This CDR3 region has 15 residues. CDR3 sequence (DNA): TGTGCCAGCAGCGTAGTGGTAGCGGGCGGAGATACGCAGTATTTT. Translation: CASSVVVAGGDTQYF.

In its sample, this clonotype was seen a few times. It may be a read error: a sequence one base away is much more abundant. V is TRBV25-1 and J is TRBJ2-1; no clear D gene. V lost 5 bases, J lost 7 bases, and 3 bases lay in between. Germline-derived CDR1 and CDR2 are MGHDK and SYGVNS. The CDR3 runs 10 residues. In DNA, the CDR3 is TGTGCCAGCAGTAAGAATGAGCAGTTCTTC. Encoded protein: CASSKNEQFF.

This clonotype was observed a few times. The chain carries TRBV7-2 and TRBJ1-1, with D perhaps TRBD1 (5 bases). From germline, CDR1 is SGHTA and CDR2 FQGNSA. This CDR3 has 15 residues. The germline V and J ends were trimmed by 5 bases and 4 bases, with 17 bases remaining between them. This CDR3 is CASSPGDAGRTEAFF. CDR3 bases: TGTGCCAGCAGCCCGGGGGATGCGGGACGCACTGAAGCTTTCTTT. Based on the CDR3 plus reference TRBV7-2 and TRBJ1-1, the full variable domain is GAGVSQSPSNKVTEKGKDVELRCDPISGHTALYWYRQSLGQGLEFLIYFQGNSAPDKSGLPSDRFSAERTGGSVSTLTIQRTQQEDSAVYLCASSPGDAGRTEAFFGQGTRLTVV.

The V call is TRBV7-9, the J call TRBJ1-2, with D perhaps matching TRBD1 (6 bases). Trimming took 5 bases from V and 5 from J, leaving 15 bases between them. Per the germline V gene, CDR1 is SEHNR and CDR2 is FQNEAQ (reference sequence). There are 14 residues in the CDR3. CDR3 residues: CASSPESGQYGYTF. CDR3 DNA: TGTGCCAGCAGCCCTGAATCCGGACAGTATGGCTACACCTTC.

J is TRBJ2-7 and V is TRBV7-9, with a possible D match to TRBD2 (6 bases). Germline lookup yields CDR1 SEHNR and CDR2 FQNEAQ (reference sequence). The CDR3 sequence is 13 residues long. Trimming took 5 bases from V and 7 from J, leaving 15 bases between them. As DNA, the CDR3 is TGTGCCAGCAGCGTAGACAGTGGGAGGGAGCAGTACGTC. Encoded protein: CASSVDSGREQYV.

This clonotype was observed a handful of times. This chain joins TRBV20-1 and TRBJ2-3, with 11 bases fitting TRBD2. Trimming took 2 bases from V and 0 from J; bases not matched to a gene: 1. This CDR3 contains 15 residues. Germline CDR1 is DFQATT and CDR2 is SNEGSKA (reference sequence). Here the CDR3 reads CSARLAGGSTDTQYF. CDR3 nucleotides: TGCAGTGCTAGATTAGCGGGGGGGAGCACAGATACGCAGTATTTT.

CDR3 sequence (DNA): TGCGCCAGCAGCCAAGGGCAGGGGACCAAAAACATTCAGTACTTC. It translates to CASSQGQGTKNIQYF. V and J are TRBV4-1 and TRBJ2-4, with D maybe TRBD1 (6 bases). Deletions cut 1 base from V and 2 bases from J, with 9 bases between. Looked up from germline, CDR1 is MGHRA and CDR2 is YSYEKL. The CDR3 totals 15 residues.

V and J are TRBV7-2 and TRBJ2-1, with TRBD2 identical over 13 bases. Trimming cost V 1 base and J 9 bases; bases outside gene matches: 3. The CDR3 runs 15 residues. Germline values: CDR1 SGHTA, CDR2 FQGNSA. CDR3: CASSLELAGGLEQFF. DNA for the CDR3: TGTGCCAGCAGCTTAGAACTAGCGGGGGGGCTTGAGCAGTTCTTC.

The gene calls are TRBV30 and TRBJ2-5, with a tentative D call TRBD1 (6 bases). The V gene's germline CDR1 is GTSNPN and CDR2 SVGIG (reference sequence). V was pared by 1 base and J by 5 bases, with 14 bases between. The CDR3 is made up of 14 amino acids. The CDR3 coding sequence is TGTGCCTGGAGTGGGGGGCCCTCAGGGGAGACCCAGTACTTC. Protein: CAWSGGPSGETQYF.

This CDR3 is CASSGYRGAHPEAFF. The DNA for the CDR3 is TGTGCCAGCAGCGGGTACAGGGGTGCCCACCCTGAAGCTTTCTTT. The rearrangement joins TRBV9 to TRBJ1-1; 7 bases are shared with TRBD1. CDR1 and CDR2 (germline): SGDLS, YYNGEE. The CDR3 contains 15 residues. Trimming at V came to 3 bases and at J to 6 bases, leaving 11 bases not matched to a gene.

This chain links TRBV7-7 with TRBJ2-5; D might be TRBD2 (5 bases). The germline V and J ends were trimmed by 1 base and 2 bases, with 11 bases remaining between them. Germline CDR1 reads SSHAT; CDR2 reads FNYEAQ (reference sequence). The CDR3 runs 15 residues. The CDR3 DNA is TGTGCCAGCAGCTTAGGAGGACTGGAGCAAGAGACCCAGTACTTC. This encodes CASSLGGLEQETQYF. Full variable domain (outside the CDR3, taken from reference TRBV7-7 and TRBJ2-5): GAGVSQSPRYKVTKRGQDVTLRCDPISSHATLYWYQQALGQGPEFLTYFNYEAQPDKSGLPSDRFSAERPEGSISTLTIQRTEQRDSAMYRCASSLGGLEQETQYFGPGTRLLVL.

The V and J genes are TRBV7-2 and TRBJ2-5; TRBD1 aligns across 8 bases. There are 13 residues in the CDR3. V dropped 6 bases and J dropped 4; count of bases not matched to a gene: 4. CDR1 is SGHTA and CDR2 is FQGNSA in the germline V gene. CDR3 protein: CASSQGAGETQYF. CDR3 sequence (DNA): TGTGCCAGCAGTCAGGGGGCGGGAGAGACCCAGTACTTC.

The genes are TRBV7-9 and TRBJ1-1; D is undetermined. Germline CDR1 reads SEHNR; CDR2 reads FQNEAQ (reference sequence). The V gene lost 1 base and the J gene lost 10 bases, with 10 bases spanning the gap. The CDR3 consists of 12 residues. The CDR3 DNA reads as TGTGCCAGCAGCTTAGGGGCAGGCGGAGCTTTCTTT. Its protein product is CASSLGAGGAFF.

V usage is TRBV11-2 and J usage is TRBJ2-7, with 10 nucleotides matching TRBD1. The CDR3 covers 14 residues. Germline V gene sequence: CDR1 SGHAT, CDR2 FQNNGV. After removal of 3 bases from V and 5 bases from J, the junction contained 4 bases not matched to a gene. The CDR3 region is CASSLSGQGDEQYF. CDR3 bases: TGTGCCAGCAGCTTGTCCGGACAGGGGGACGAGCAGTACTTC.

The V gene is TRBV10-3, the J gene TRBJ1-3; 9 bases match TRBD1. V lost 3 bases to trimming and J lost 5 bases; unmatched junction nucleotides: 5. Germline assignment: CDR1 ENHRY and CDR2 SYGVKD. This CDR3 is built from 15 residues. The CDR3 reads CAISDPGQGRNTIYF. The CDR3 DNA reads TGTGCCATCAGTGACCCGGGACAGGGTAGAAACACCATATATTTT.

This clonotype has a handful of counts. This chain connects TRBV10-3 to TRBJ2-7; D is undetermined. The V and J ends lost 2 bases and 5 bases respectively, with 4 bases between them. CDR3 length equals 11 residues. Germline assignment: CDR1 ENHRY and CDR2 SYGVKD. The CDR3 bases are TGTGCCATCAGTGAGGAGAACGAGCAGTACGTC. As protein: CAISEENEQYV.

This chain joins TRBV20-1 and TRBJ1-4, with 7 bases fitting TRBD1. Looked up from germline, CDR1 is DFQATT and CDR2 is SNEGSKA (reference sequence). The CDR3 extends over 16 amino acids. The V segment lost 0 bases and the J segment 4 bases; nucleotides outside the gene matches: 8. The CDR3 region has the DNA TGCAGTGCTAGAGATGGTAGGGACAGCCTTAATGAAAAACTGTTTTTT. Its protein is CSARDGRDSLNEKLFF.

The chain combines TRBV20-1 with TRBJ2-5; 8 bases are a match to TRBD2. CDR3 length equals 15 residues. V lost 2 bases and J lost 0; bases outside the gene matches: 5. CDR1 and CDR2 (germline): DFQATT, SNEGSKA (reference sequence). In DNA, the CDR3 is TGCAGTGCTAGAATGGCGGGGGGTAACCAAGAGACCCAGTACTTC. Protein: CSARMAGGNQETQYF.

To note about this clonotype: An end of the junction does not agree with germline; a read error may underlie this. This chain joins TRBV4-1 and TRBJ2-2; no firm D call. The CDR3 length is 16 residues. Per germline, CDR1 MGHRA and CDR2 YSYEKL. The CDR3 coding sequence is TGCGCCAGCAGACAAGTCGACCGGGCAGACACCGGGGAGCTGTTTTTT. Protein sequence: CASRQVDRADTGELFF.